The next 12 T cell receptor beta chains were all read from a single sample in a study of control samples from healthy donors and cancer patients. Only in-frame clones appear in the TCRdb table, and some are missing; sequencing was by immunoSEQ multiplex PCR. The repertoire holds under 450,000 clones, with 75% to 95% as singletons. The material sequenced was PBMCs. The receptors come from a man aged 40-49 years with head and neck cancer.

The chain couples TRBV5-8 to TRBJ2-7, with D hard to call. Germline CDR1 is SGHTS and CDR2 is YDEGEE. This CDR3 is 10 amino acids long. Trimming cost V 1 base and J 7 bases, with 3 bases left between them. DNA of the CDR3: TGTGCCAGCAGCTTGTGGGAGCAGTACTTC. Translation: CASSLWEQYF.

The chain recombines TRBV28 with TRBJ2-7, with 11 bases aligning to TRBD2. Germline loops: CDR1 MDHEN, CDR2 SYDVKM. This CDR3 region has 18 residues. V was clipped by 2 bases and J by 6 bases; unmatched bases: 15. The CDR3 protein is CASSLERAYSGRALEQYF. In nucleotides, the CDR3 is TGTGCCAGCAGTTTAGAGAGGGCATATAGCGGGAGGGCCCTCGAGCAGTACTTC.

The rearrangement joins TRBV28 to TRBJ1-2; no reliable D call. This CDR3 comprises 12 residues. Germline CDR1 MDHEN, CDR2 SYDVKM. V dropped 8 bases and J dropped 4 bases, with 11 bases sitting between them. The CDR3 protein is CASERVGYGYTF. CDR3 sequence (DNA): TGTGCCAGCGAAAGGGTTGGCTATGGCTACACCTTC.

This chain uses TRBV19 with TRBJ2-7; possibly TRBD2 for D (5 bases). The CDR3 extends over 11 amino acids. Germline values: CDR1 LNHDA, CDR2 SQIVND (reference sequence). V dropped 8 bases and J dropped 5 bases, with 10 bases sitting between them. CDR3 amino acids: CASSSSDEQYF. The CDR3 DNA sequence: TGTGCCAGTTCCAGTAGCGACGAGCAGTACTTC.

The V call is TRBV9, the J call TRBJ1-2; 9 nucleotides agree with TRBD1. Trimming took 5 bases from V and 6 from J; bases not matched to a gene: 5. The CDR3 length is 13 residues. The V gene's germline CDR1 is SGDLS and CDR2 YYNGEE. CDR3: CASRQTGGNGYTF. DNA of the CDR3: TGTGCCAGCAGACAAACAGGGGGCAATGGCTACACCTTC.

The chain uses TRBV5-8 and TRBJ1-1; no clear D. The CDR3 has 14 residues. The V end lost 0 bases, the J end lost 1 base, and 7 bases lay between the germline ends. Germline assignment: CDR1 SGHTS and CDR2 YDEGEE. The CDR3 DNA sequence: TGTGCCAGCAGCTTGGTTCTCAGGAACACTGAAGCTTTCTTT. Translation gives CASSLVLRNTEAFF.

The chain couples TRBV5-1 to TRBJ2-2; D not certain. CDR1 SGHRS and CDR2 YFSETQ come from the germline V gene. Trimming stripped 5 bases from V and 4 bases from J, with 12 bases between. The CDR3 is 14 residues long. In DNA, the CDR3 is TGCGCCAGCAGGGCCGAACCGGGCACCGGGGAGCTGTTTTTT. Protein sequence: CASRAEPGTGELFF.

V gene TRBV7-2 combines with J gene TRBJ2-1; D unresolved. The CDR3 sequence is 12 residues long. The V end was cut by 5 bases, the J end by 2 bases, with 4 bases between. CDR1 and CDR2 (germline): SGHTA, FQGNSA. CDR3 in amino acids: CASSPTYNEQFF. The CDR3, as DNA: TGTGCCAGCAGCCCCACCTACAATGAGCAGTTCTTC.

V usage is TRBV7-9 and J usage is TRBJ2-7; 7 bases line up with TRBD1. The CDR3 is 16 residues long. Germline trimming cut 4 bases from V and 6 bases from J; bases unmatched to any gene: 15. Germline values: CDR1 SEHNR, CDR2 FQNEAQ (reference sequence). For the CDR3, the DNA is TGTGCCAGCAGCTCCCTTAGGACAGGTGGGTCGTCCGAGCAGTACTTC. It encodes CASSSLRTGGSSEQYF.

J is TRBJ1-1 and V is TRBV12-3 or TRBV12-4; D may be TRBD1 (6 bases). V was cut by 5 bases and J by 3 bases, with 10 bases left in between. This CDR3 spans 13 amino acids. The CDR3 sequence is CASSTGQYTEAFF. The CDR3 DNA sequence: TGTGCCAGCAGTACAGGACAGTACACTGAAGCTTTCTTT.

The table lists this clone with a count of one. V gene TRBV6-1 combines with J gene TRBJ2-1, with D unresolved. Trimming took 2 bases from V and 1 from J, leaving 12 bases between them. Germline CDR1 reads MNHNS; CDR2 reads SASEGT. The CDR3 runs to 16 residues. The CDR3 DNA is TGTGCCAGCAGTGAATTCCCGGGCCTTTCCTACAATGAGCAGTTCTTC. It encodes CASSEFPGLSYNEQFF.

J is TRBJ2-6 and V is TRBV28; the D gene is possibly TRBD1 (6 bases). Germline V CDR1 and CDR2: MDHEN, SYDVKM. V lost 5 bases and J lost 2, with 10 bases in between. This CDR3 is built from 15 residues. DNA of the CDR3: TGTGCCAGCAGTCAGGGGAAGGCTGGGGCCAACGTCCTGACTTTC. It translates to CASSQGKAGANVLTF.